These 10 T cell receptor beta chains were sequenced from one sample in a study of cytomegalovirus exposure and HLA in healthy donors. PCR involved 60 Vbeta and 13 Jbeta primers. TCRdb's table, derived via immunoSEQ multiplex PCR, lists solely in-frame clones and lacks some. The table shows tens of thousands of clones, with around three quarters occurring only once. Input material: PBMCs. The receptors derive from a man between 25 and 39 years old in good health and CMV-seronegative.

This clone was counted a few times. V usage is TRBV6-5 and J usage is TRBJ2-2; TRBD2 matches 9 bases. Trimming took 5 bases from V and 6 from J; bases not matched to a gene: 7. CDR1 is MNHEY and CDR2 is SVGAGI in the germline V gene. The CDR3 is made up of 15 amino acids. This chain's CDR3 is CASSRSGSRAGELFF. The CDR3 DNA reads TGTGCCAGCAGTCGTAGCGGGAGTAGGGCCGGGGAGCTGTTTTTT.

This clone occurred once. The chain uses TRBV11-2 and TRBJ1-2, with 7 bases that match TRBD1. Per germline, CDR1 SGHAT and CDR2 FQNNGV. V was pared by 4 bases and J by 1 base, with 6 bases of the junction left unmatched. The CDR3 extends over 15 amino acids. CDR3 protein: CASSSPGGFNYGYTF. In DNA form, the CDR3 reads TGTGCCAGCAGCTCCCCAGGGGGGTTTAACTATGGCTACACCTTC.

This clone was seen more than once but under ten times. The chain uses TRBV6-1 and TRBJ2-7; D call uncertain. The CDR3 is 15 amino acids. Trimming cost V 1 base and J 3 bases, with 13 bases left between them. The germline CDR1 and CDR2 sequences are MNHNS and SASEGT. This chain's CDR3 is CASSEVWVQDYEQYV. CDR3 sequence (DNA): TGTGCCAGCAGTGAAGTGTGGGTTCAAGACTACGAGCAGTACGTC.

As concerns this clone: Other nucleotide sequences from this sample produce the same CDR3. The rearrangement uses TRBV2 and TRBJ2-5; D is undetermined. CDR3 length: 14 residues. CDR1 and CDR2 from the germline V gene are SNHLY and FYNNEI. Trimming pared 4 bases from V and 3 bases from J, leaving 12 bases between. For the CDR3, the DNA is TGTGCCAGCAGTGTTTGGGCCAGAGAAGAGACCCAGTACTTC. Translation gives CASSVWAREETQYF.

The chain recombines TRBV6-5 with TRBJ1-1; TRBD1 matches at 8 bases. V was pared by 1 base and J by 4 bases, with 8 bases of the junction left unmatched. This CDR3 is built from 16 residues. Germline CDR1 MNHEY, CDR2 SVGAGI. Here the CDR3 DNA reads TGTGCCAGCAGTTACTATTCAGGGGGCGGCGGCACTGAAGCTTTCTTT. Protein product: CASSYYSGGGGTEAFF.

The CDR3 loop reads CASSESGGYGGYTF. The CDR3 bases are TGTGCCAGCAGTGAATCAGGGGGCTACGGTGGCTACACCTTC. The chain is built from TRBV25-1 and TRBJ1-2, with 8 bases lining up with TRBD1. Trimming at V came to 1 base and at J to 7 bases, leaving 5 bases not matched to a gene. This CDR3 has 14 residues. Germline V gene data show CDR1 as MGHDK and CDR2 as SYGVNS.

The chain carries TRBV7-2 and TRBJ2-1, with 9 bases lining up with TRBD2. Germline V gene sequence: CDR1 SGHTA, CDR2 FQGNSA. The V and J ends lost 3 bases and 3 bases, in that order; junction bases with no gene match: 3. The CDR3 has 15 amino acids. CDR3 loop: CASSFTREGYNEQFF. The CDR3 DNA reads TGTGCCAGCAGCTTCACGCGGGAGGGCTACAATGAGCAGTTCTTC.

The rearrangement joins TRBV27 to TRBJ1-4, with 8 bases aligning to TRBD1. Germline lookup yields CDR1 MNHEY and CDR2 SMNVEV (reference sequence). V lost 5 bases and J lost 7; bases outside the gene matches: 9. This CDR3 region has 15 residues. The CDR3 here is CASSAPGQAGEKLFF. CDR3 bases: TGTGCCAGCAGTGCTCCGGGACAGGCGGGTGAAAAACTGTTTTTT.

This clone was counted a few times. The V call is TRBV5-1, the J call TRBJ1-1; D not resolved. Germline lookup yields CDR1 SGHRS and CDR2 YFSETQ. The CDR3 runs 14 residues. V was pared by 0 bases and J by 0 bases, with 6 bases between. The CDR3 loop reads CASSLEGVNTEAFF. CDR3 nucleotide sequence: TGCGCCAGCAGCTTGGAAGGAGTGAACACTGAAGCTTTCTTT.

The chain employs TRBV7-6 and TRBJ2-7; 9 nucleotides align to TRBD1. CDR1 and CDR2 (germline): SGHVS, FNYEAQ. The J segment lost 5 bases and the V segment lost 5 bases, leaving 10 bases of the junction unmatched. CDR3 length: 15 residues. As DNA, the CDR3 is TGTGCCAGCAGCCCGAGTCCTGGGACAGGGAACGAGCAGTACTTC. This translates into CASSPSPGTGNEQYF.